Listed below are T cell receptor beta chains from one sample, sequenced in a study of cytomegalovirus exposure and HLA in healthy donors. Assay: immunoSEQ multiplex PCR; the TCRdb copy retains only in-frame clones and omits some. This table holds roughly 110,000 clones, approximately 79% found once. The specimen sequenced was PBMCs. The receptors here all came from a woman aged 40-49 years in good health and CMV-seropositive. Each CDR3 is given with its conserved first and last residue. Each record gives: clone size, V gene, CDR3 protein. The size entry is marked missing in some rows and otherwise reads once, few, many or a size class.

size: -; V: TRBV7-2; CDR3: CASSLGGGREKLFF
size: -; V: TRBV6-5; CDR3: CASSGDSHEQYF
size: -; V: TRBV7-9; CDR3: CASSLSGGNYGYTF
size: few; V: TRBV4-2; CDR3: CASSHNRDSLTDTQYF
size: -; V: TRBV5-8; CDR3: CASSPGGGLGNEQFF
size: -; V: TRBV6-6; CDR3: CASSYSGQGSNQPQHF
size: -; V: TRBV14; CDR3: CASSLGLAGKADTQYF
size: -; V: TRBV2; CDR3: CASRGTGETEAFF
size: -; V: TRBV9; CDR3: CASSVGAGGPVVDTQYF
size: -; V: TRBV6-1; CDR3: CASRDRELAVREQYF
size: -; V: TRBV7-2; CDR3: CASSLGGLYNEQFF
size: -; V: TRBV5-4; CDR3: CASSVTANYGYTF
size: few; V: TRBV2; CDR3: CASSERGQQNEKLFF
size: -; V: TRBV7-9; CDR3: CASSPWDRGGNTEAFF
size: -; V: TRBV2; CDR3: CASTLRTGNQPQHF
size: once; V: TRBV5-4; CDR3: CASSIQGTNYGYTF
size: -; V: TRBV30; CDR3: CAWRRKVRLAGPLVTGELFF
size: -; V: TRBV29-1; CDR3: CSVVASGGGGTQYF
size: -; V: TRBV2; CDR3: CASRGEGSPLHF
size: -; V: TRBV5-1; CDR3: CASSLAETGGAAFF
size: -; V: TRBV2; CDR3: CASSVMPGGRNEQFF
size: -; V: TRBV10-1; CDR3: CASSGSRSYNEQFF
size: once; V: TRBV6-1; CDR3: CASRPGQGAQETQYF
size: -; V: TRBV19; CDR3: CASSDRANQPQHF
size: -; V: TRBV30; CDR3: CAWRLFGEGSNEKLFF
size: few; V: TRBV6-5; CDR3: CASSSTRIETQYF